The 20 T cell receptor beta chains below come from one sample, sequenced in a study of shared T cell receptors in the human thymus. Using immunoSEQ multiplex PCR, the repertoire was profiled, and TCRdb retains in-frame clones only, with some absent. The table records some 640,000 clones, about 87% of them present only once. The data were also submitted as part of a second study, on human thymus T cells.

The specimen sequenced was thymocytes. Receptors were obtained from a boy in the first two years of life with a congenital heart defect.

The V call is TRBV27, the J call TRBJ2-2; D might be TRBD2 (5 bases). Germline V gene data show CDR1 as MNHEY and CDR2 as SMNVEV (reference sequence). This CDR3 is built from 15 residues. Trimming took off 0 bases at V and 4 bases at J, with 9 bases between the two ends. The CDR3 protein is CASSLSSEGTGELFF. The CDR3 coding sequence is TGTGCCAGCAGTTTATCTAGCGAAGGCACCGGGGAGCTGTTTTTT.

The DNA for the CDR3 is TGTGCCAGCAGCTCTGCGGGTAGCGGGAACACAGATACGCAGTATTTT. Amino acid sequence: CASSSAGSGNTDTQYF. The chain links TRBV11-2 to TRBJ2-3, with 8 bases identical to TRBD2. The trim removed 4 bases at V and 2 bases at J, leaving 8 bases unmatched. The germline CDR1 and CDR2 sequences are SGHAT and FQNNGV. This CDR3 contains 16 residues.

The V gene is TRBV14, the J gene TRBJ2-7; TRBD2 agrees at 7 bases. V trimming: 4 bases; J trimming: 0 bases; junction bases outside the gene matches: 3. Per the germline V gene, CDR1 is SGHDN and CDR2 is FVKESK. This CDR3 is 14 amino acids long. The CDR3: CASSPAGSSYEQYF. The CDR3 nucleotides are TGTGCCAGCAGCCCAGCGGGGAGCTCCTACGAGCAGTACTTC.

The J gene is TRBJ2-1, the V gene TRBV5-6; 7 bases agree with TRBD2. The CDR3 is made up of 16 amino acids. J was trimmed by 3 bases and V by 2 bases; bases with no gene match: 8. Germline V gene data show CDR1 as SGHDT and CDR2 as YYEEEE. As DNA, the CDR3 is TGTGCCAGCAGCTTACTGCGGGAGCGTTTCTACAATGAGCAGTTCTTC. It translates to CASSLLRERFYNEQFF.

This chain connects TRBV7-2 to TRBJ2-7, with 7 bases lining up with TRBD1. The CDR3 runs to 15 residues. Trimming removed 1 base from V and 2 bases from J; junction bases left unmatched: 5. CDR1 SGHTA and CDR2 FQGNSA come from the germline V gene. The CDR3 protein is CASSLVVQGAYEQYF. CDR3 DNA sequence: TGTGCCAGCAGCTTAGTTGTTCAGGGGGCCTACGAGCAGTACTTC.

The gene calls are TRBV18 and TRBJ2-7; a weak D match, TRBD2 (5 bases). Trimming took off 3 bases at V and 6 bases at J, with 27 bases between the two ends. Germline-derived CDR1 and CDR2 are KGHSH and LQKENI. This CDR3 has 18 residues. The CDR3 sequence: CASSPYAPSIPFQCEQYF. DNA of the CDR3: TGTGCCAGCTCACCCTACGCTCCTAGCATACCTTTTCAATGCGAGCAGTACTTC.

This sequence joins TRBV30 and TRBJ2-7, with D tentatively TRBD2 (5 bases). Trimming took 5 bases from V and 4 from J, leaving 18 bases between them. Looked up from germline, CDR1 is GTSNPN and CDR2 is SVGIG (reference sequence). The CDR3 spans 14 residues. The CDR3 is CAWGLATSKYEQYF. The CDR3 DNA follows: TGTGCCTGGGGTCTTGCTACTAGTAAATACGAGCAGTACTTC.

This chain connects TRBV12-5 to TRBJ1-2, with TRBD1 identical over 7 bases. The ends lost 6 bases at V and 6 bases at J; junction bases unmatched: 7. This CDR3 has 13 residues. Germline V gene data show CDR1 as LGHNT and CDR2 as FRNRAP. The CDR3 region is CASGPDRRHGYTF. CDR3 bases: TGTGCTAGTGGACCGGACAGGAGGCATGGCTACACCTTC. Supplemented by reference TRBV12-5 and TRBJ1-2, the full variable domain reads DARVTQTPRHKVTEMGQEVTMRCQPILGHNTVFWYRQTMMQGLELLAYFRNRAPLDDSGMPKDRFSAEMPDATLATLKIQPSEPRDSAVYFCASGPDRRHGYTFGSGTRLTVV.

V usage is TRBV28 and J usage is TRBJ1-2, with 8 bases fitting TRBD1. The CDR3 is made up of 14 amino acids. Germline CDR1 and CDR2: MDHEN and SYDVKM. After removal of 2 bases from V and 5 bases from J, the junction contained 4 bases not matched to a gene. The CDR3 here is CASSLQGARYGYTF. The CDR3 DNA follows: TGTGCCAGCAGTTTACAGGGGGCCCGGTATGGCTACACCTTC.

A single count supports this clone. The rearrangement uses TRBV7-2 and TRBJ2-1; 9 bases agree with TRBD2. Germline-derived CDR1 and CDR2 are SGHTA and FQGNSA. The CDR3 is 19 residues long. V was pared by 7 bases and J by 4 bases, with 20 bases of the junction left unmatched. The DNA of the CDR3 is TGTGCCAGCACCGAGGGGGGGTCTAGCGGGGCGGCGGGGTACAATGAGCAGTTCTTC. It codes for CASTEGGSSGAAGYNEQFF.

The chain combines TRBV5-8 with TRBJ1-2; D is unresolved. Germline V gene data show CDR1 as SGHTS and CDR2 as YDEGEE. The CDR3 is made up of 14 amino acids. V lost 4 bases, J lost 4 bases, and 14 bases lay in between. The CDR3 protein is CASSRLRVRYGYTF. CDR3 sequence (DNA): TGTGCCAGCAGCCGTTTGAGGGTTCGCTATGGCTACACCTTC.

The chain is built from TRBV28 and TRBJ2-2; D gene unclear. The ends were cut back, 5 bases at V and 4 bases at J, with 5 bases in the middle. CDR1 is MDHEN, CDR2 SYDVKM, per germline. This CDR3 comprises 12 residues. The CDR3 loop is CASSGCTGELFF. In nucleotides, the CDR3 is TGTGCCAGCAGTGGCTGCACCGGGGAGCTGTTTTTT. The full variable domain, in which reference TRBV28 and TRBJ2-2 provide the parts outside the CDR3, is DVKVTQSSRYLVKRTGEKVFLECVQDMDHENMFWYRQDPGLGLRLIYFSYDVKMKEKGDIPEGYSVSREKKERFSLILESASTNQTSMYLCASSGCTGELFFGEGSRLTVL.

The chain joins TRBV5-8 to TRBJ2-2; 8 nucleotides match TRBD1. The V segment lost 3 bases and the J segment 3 bases; nucleotides outside the gene matches: 7. Germline V gene sequence: CDR1 SGHTS, CDR2 YDEGEE. The CDR3 sequence is 16 residues long. This CDR3 is CASSCADRGDTGELFF. DNA for the CDR3: TGTGCCAGCAGCTGCGCCGACAGGGGAGACACCGGGGAGCTGTTTTTT.

The rearrangement joins TRBV29-1 to TRBJ1-1, with D uncertain. The V gene's germline CDR1 is SQVTM and CDR2 ANQGSEA. This CDR3 is 11 amino acids long. Deletions cut 4 bases from V and 4 bases from J, with 7 bases between. The CDR3 sequence: CSVGGSTEAFF. In nucleotides, the CDR3 is TGCAGCGTTGGAGGGAGCACTGAAGCTTTCTTT.

The chain carries TRBV5-6 and TRBJ2-7; D not resolved. This CDR3 is 10 amino acids long. CDR1 SGHDT and CDR2 YYEEEE come from the germline V gene. Trimming stripped 2 bases from V and 5 bases from J, with 2 bases between. DNA of the CDR3: TGTGCCAGCAGCTTCAACGAGCAGTACTTC. This gives the protein CASSFNEQYF.

The chain couples TRBV6-5 to TRBJ1-5; TRBD1 is a possible D gene (5 bases). Germline V CDR1 and CDR2: MNHEY, SVGAGI. This CDR3 has 13 residues. V was clipped by 4 bases and J by 5 bases, with 9 bases between them. The CDR3 region is CASSSGFDQPQHF. The CDR3 nucleotides are TGTGCCAGCAGTTCAGGGTTTGATCAGCCCCAGCATTTT.

The V call is TRBV5-1, the J call TRBJ1-1, with D possibly TRBD1 on 5 matching bases. From germline, CDR1 is SGHRS and CDR2 YFSETQ. This CDR3 has 12 residues. V lost 3 bases and J lost 6, with 9 bases in between. The CDR3: CASSSSGPEAFF. The CDR3 region has the DNA TGCGCCAGCAGCTCTTCAGGGCCTGAAGCTTTCTTT. Complete variable domain (other parts from reference TRBV5-1 and TRBJ1-1): KAGVTQTPRYLIKTRGQQVTLSCSPISGHRSVSWYQQTPGQGLQFLFEYFSETQRNKGNFPGRFSGRQFSNSRSEMNVSTLELGDSALYLCASSSSGPEAFFGQGTRLTVV.

This chain links TRBV2 with TRBJ2-3, with 8 bases lining up with TRBD2. CDR1 SNHLY and CDR2 FYNNEI come from the germline V gene. V shed 8 bases, J shed 1 base, and the junction held 11 bases outside the gene matches. CDR3 length: 16 residues. DNA of the CDR3: TGTGCCAGCCCCGATAAAAAAGCGGGGGGCACAGATACGCAGTATTTT. Translation gives CASPDKKAGGTDTQYF.

V gene TRBV6-5 combines with J gene TRBJ2-1, with 8 bases identical to TRBD2. Unmatched junction bases numbered 6, after V lost 2 bases and J lost 3 bases. The CDR3 runs to 16 residues. The germline V gene encodes CDR1 MNHEY and CDR2 SVGAGI. The CDR3 DNA reads as TGTGCCAGCAGTTACCTGAGCGGGAGAGACTACAATGAGCAGTTCTTC. Residues: CASSYLSGRDYNEQFF.

The V gene is TRBV7-2, the J gene TRBJ1-1; D perhaps matches TRBD1 (5 bases). Germline loops: CDR1 SGHTA, CDR2 FQGNSA. This CDR3 comprises 16 residues. V dropped 5 bases and J dropped 3 bases, with 19 bases sitting between them. As DNA, the CDR3 is TGTGCCAGCAGCCCCATGGGGCCAGGCGGTTACACTGAAGCTTTCTTT. Amino acids: CASSPMGPGGYTEAFF.